This TCR beta chain was captured by sequencing in a study of cytomegalovirus exposure and HLA in healthy donors. CDR3 size: 14 residues. Trimming left V 0 bases short and J 2 bases short, with 7 bases between. Germline V gene lookup returns CDR1 SGHRS and CDR2 YFSETQ. 60 Vbeta and 13 Jbeta primers were used in PCR. The protocol was immunoSEQ multiplex PCR, while the TCRdb copy is restricted to in-frame clones and leaves out a portion. The sample has 120,000 or so clones, 80% seen once; the top ten hold about 9.2%. The chain has TRBV5-1 and TRBJ2-3; D uncertain. Sequenced input: PBMCs. The TCR comes from a young man in good health and CMV-seropositive. The CDR3 here is CASSLESHTDTQYF. CDR3 in DNA: TGCGCCAGCAGCTTGGAATCACACACAGATACGCAGTATTTT.